This T cell receptor (beta chain) derives from a study of identical twins. From germline, CDR1 is SEHNR and CDR2 FQNEAQ (reference sequence). This CDR3 region has 15 residues. The trim removed 4 bases at V and 10 bases at J, leaving 11 bases unmatched. Whole-study findings and limits: Analyses of zero insertions could be partly confounded by invariant MAIT and iNKT cells. Cord blood beta clonotypes present at high abundance carried fewer insertions; no such pattern appeared in memory repertoires. Rather than following the same donors, the conclusions depended on cross-sectional statistical analysis.

This clonotype occurred many times. What it binds is not known. TCRdb re-called the 5' RACE reads with MiXCR, one entry per CDR3 protein. Among about 220,000 distinct CDR3 sequences, around 6.8% were seen once, and the ten largest hold 1.9%. The same specimen was also included in a second study, on yellow fever vaccine responses in identical twins.

The J gene is TRBJ2-1, the V gene TRBV7-9; TRBD2 matches 9 bases. The receptor was derived from a woman between 18 and 29 years old in good health. The sample comprised memory (CD45RO+) T cells sorted from blood. CDR3 sequence reads: CASSYQTSGKREQFF. The CDR3 bases are TGTGCCAGCAGCTACCAGACTAGCGGAAAAAGGGAGCAGTTCTTC.